A single sample gave rise to the 18 T cell receptor beta chains below, sequenced in a study of T cell responses to AZD1222 COVID-19 vaccine. Libraries were prepared by immunoSEQ multiplex PCR; TCRdb keeps only in-frame clonotypes and omits some of them. The table has 70,000 to 100,000 clones, roughly nine tenths seen once. The sequencing used peripheral blood, collected 28 days after the second AZD1222 dose. The receptors stem from an adult who received the AZD1222 COVID-19 vaccine.

J is TRBJ2-3 and V is TRBV7-9; 8 nucleotides match TRBD1. The CDR3 has 17 residues. The V and J ends lost 4 bases and 4 bases, in that order; junction bases with no gene match: 13. Germline assignment: CDR1 SEHNR and CDR2 FQNEAQ (reference sequence). CDR3 DNA sequence: TGTGCCAGCAGCTCTCTAGGGACAGGCCTTAGGGCAGATACGCAGTATTTT. This translates into CASSSLGTGLRADTQYF. The full variable domain, completed using reference TRBV7-9 and TRBJ2-3, is DTGVSQNPRHKITKRGQNVTFRCDPISEHNRLYWYRQTLGQGPEFLTYFQNEAQLEKSRLLSDRFSAERPKGSFSTLEIQRTEQGDSAMYLCASSSLGTGLRADTQYFGPGTRLTVL.

The chain links TRBV28 to TRBJ1-2; D gene ambiguous. Trimming cost V 5 bases and J 6 bases, with 7 bases left between them. Germline V CDR1 and CDR2: MDHEN, SYDVKM. The CDR3 length is 11 residues. CDR3: CASSGRDGYTF. The CDR3 coding sequence is TGTGCCAGCAGTGGACGGGATGGCTACACCTTC.

This chain connects TRBV6-5 to TRBJ2-3, with 9 nucleotides matching TRBD2. CDR1 MNHEY and CDR2 SVGAGI come from the germline V gene. The junction had 5 bases not matched to a gene; V was cut back by 4 bases and J by 3 bases. The CDR3 spans 15 residues. CDR3 sequence reads: CASSSSGVRTDTQYF. The CDR3 DNA is TGTGCCAGCAGTTCTAGCGGGGTAAGGACAGATACGCAGTATTTT.

The chain links TRBV28 to TRBJ2-1; D call uncertain. V was cut by 1 base and J by 6 bases, with 13 bases left in between. Looked up from germline, CDR1 is MDHEN and CDR2 is SYDVKM. This CDR3 has 15 amino acids. The CDR3 loop reads CASSLFRNWGNEQFF. The CDR3 DNA is TGTGCCAGCAGTTTATTCCGGAATTGGGGCAATGAGCAGTTCTTC.

The CDR3 coding sequence is TGTGCCAGCAGTGTTACAGGGAGGGGTGGCAATCAGCCCCAGCATTTT. Its translation: CASSVTGRGGNQPQHF. The chain is built from TRBV28 and TRBJ1-5; maybe TRBD1 (6 bases). Germline assignment: CDR1 MDHEN and CDR2 SYDVKM. This CDR3 has 16 amino acids. The ends were cut back, 5 bases at V and 2 bases at J, with 16 bases in the middle. The variable domain in full, completed from reference TRBV28 and TRBJ1-5, reads DVKVTQSSRYLVKRTGEKVFLECVQDMDHENMFWYRQDPGLGLRLIYFSYDVKMKEKGDIPEGYSVSREKKERFSLILESASTNQTSMYLCASSVTGRGGNQPQHFGDGTRLSIL.

The genes are TRBV30 and TRBJ2-7, with D perhaps TRBD1 or TRBD2 (5 bases each). Germline V gene lookup returns CDR1 GTSNPN and CDR2 SVGIG (reference sequence). This CDR3 has 18 residues. Trimming stripped 0 bases from V and 3 bases from J, with 24 bases between. Written as DNA, the CDR3 is TGTGCCTGGAGTGTACTTTCCCTCGGGGCAGGGAAAAGCTACGAGCAGTACTTC. It translates to CAWSVLSLGAGKSYEQYF.

This sequence joins TRBV19 and TRBJ1-4; weak D call: TRBD1 (5 bases). The V end lost 6 bases, the J end lost 4 bases, and 12 bases lay between the germline ends. Per germline, CDR1 LNHDA and CDR2 SQIVND (reference sequence). The CDR3 contains 14 residues. CDR3 amino acids: CASSKTADNEKLFF. The DNA of the CDR3 is TGTGCCAGTAGCAAGACAGCGGATAATGAAAAACTGTTTTTT.

This rearrangement joins TRBV18 to TRBJ2-7, with D perhaps matching TRBD2 (6 bases). The germline CDR1 and CDR2 sequences are KGHSH and LQKENI. The CDR3 consists of 13 residues. Trimming shortened V by 2 bases and J by 6 bases, and 11 bases separated the two germline ends. The CDR3 loop reads CASSPGGNREQYF. In DNA, the CDR3 is TGTGCCAGCTCACCAGGGGGGAACCGCGAGCAGTACTTC.

The genes are TRBV5-1 and TRBJ2-3; D perhaps matches TRBD2 (5 bases). V was trimmed by 4 bases and J by 1 base, leaving 13 bases between them. Germline-derived CDR1 and CDR2 are SGHRS and YFSETQ. This CDR3 spans 15 amino acids. Written as DNA, the CDR3 is TGCGCCAGCAGCCCAACGGACTGGGGCACAGATACGCAGTATTTT. It translates to CASSPTDWGTDTQYF.

This chain joins TRBV5-6 and TRBJ1-2, with D perhaps matching TRBD1 (5 bases). Germline V gives CDR1 SGHDT, CDR2 YYEEEE. V lost 4 bases and J lost 7, with 8 bases in between. The CDR3 contains 11 residues. The CDR3 coding sequence is TGTGCCAGCAGCGCAGGGCGTGGCTACACCTTC. Its translation: CASSAGRGYTF.

This clone was found once. V and J are TRBV6-2 or TRBV6-3 and TRBJ1-1, with a possible D match to TRBD1 (6 bases). Trimming cost V 5 bases and J 7 bases, with 20 bases left between them. This CDR3 contains 15 residues. The germline gives CDR1 MNHEY, CDR2 SVGEGT. CDR3 coding DNA: TGTGCCAGCAGTACCACAGGGTCTATTTTGCGTGAAGCTTTCTTT. It is translated as CASSTTGSILREAFF.

The chain is built from TRBV20-1 and TRBJ1-1; D might be TRBD1 (5 bases). V lost 3 bases and J lost 4, with 12 bases in between. Germline V gene sequence: CDR1 DFQATT, CDR2 SNEGSKA (reference sequence). The CDR3 is 13 amino acids. The CDR3 is CSASFRVSTEAFF. The CDR3 region has the DNA TGCAGTGCTAGTTTCAGGGTGAGCACTGAAGCTTTCTTT.

The chain is built from TRBV5-1 and TRBJ2-7, with a weak D call TRBD2 (5 bases). In germline, CDR1 is SGHRS, CDR2 YFSETQ. The V end was cut by 5 bases, the J end by 0 bases, with 9 bases between. This CDR3 has 13 amino acids. The CDR3 region is CASRMGSSYEQYF. DNA for the CDR3: TGCGCCAGCAGAATGGGGAGCTCCTACGAGCAGTACTTC.

The V call is TRBV15, the J call TRBJ2-7; D is ambiguous. V gave up 0 bases and J gave up 10 bases, with 10 bases separating them. Germline V lookup: CDR1 LNHNV, CDR2 YYDKDF (reference sequence). The CDR3 is 12 residues long. The CDR3 reads CATSRDQRAQYF. The CDR3 bases are TGTGCCACCAGCAGAGATCAAAGGGCTCAGTACTTC.

This rearrangement joins TRBV18 to TRBJ1-1, with 8 bases lining up with TRBD1. With 4 bases clipped from V and 3 bases from J, the junction kept 7 bases outside the gene matches. The CDR3 contains 15 residues. From germline, CDR1 is KGHSH and CDR2 LQKENI. The DNA of the CDR3 is TGTGCCAGCTCACGCGGACAGGGCGATTACACTGAAGCTTTCTTT. Translating gives CASSRGQGDYTEAFF.

This clone was seen once. The chain links TRBV6-2 or TRBV6-3 to TRBJ1-2; 7 bases map to TRBD1. The CDR3 consists of 16 residues. Germline CDR1 and CDR2: MNHEY and SVGEGT. V shed 6 bases, J shed 2 bases, and the junction held 12 bases outside the gene matches. The CDR3 DNA reads as TGTGCCAGCAGCGACAGGGTCACTTCAAGGAACTATGGCTACACCTTC. Its protein product is CASSDRVTSRNYGYTF.

The rearrangement uses TRBV12-5 and TRBJ1-4; TRBD1 agrees at 9 bases. This CDR3 contains 15 residues. With V trimmed by 6 bases and J by 8 bases, 10 bases remained unmatched. In germline, CDR1 is LGHNT, CDR2 FRNRAP. CDR3 sequence: CASGDRGGWREKLFF. Written as DNA, the CDR3 is TGTGCTAGTGGGGACAGGGGAGGTTGGCGCGAAAAACTGTTTTTT.

This clone was observed once. The genes are TRBV28 and TRBJ2-4; TRBD2 agrees at 10 bases. CDR3 length: 16 residues. Germline lookup yields CDR1 MDHEN and CDR2 SYDVKM. V gave up 7 bases and J gave up 0 bases; unmatched junction bases: 6. The CDR3 loop is CASIEAGGIAKNIQYF. Written as DNA, the CDR3 is TGTGCCAGCATAGAAGCGGGGGGGATAGCCAAAAACATTCAGTACTTC.